This passage covers 28 T cell receptor beta chains from one sample sequenced in a study of blood T cell repertoires in COVID-19. Assay used: immunoSEQ multiplex PCR; TCRdb lists only in-frame clones, some missing. Among about 270,000 clones listed, around 88% were seen once. Sequencing input: PBMCs or T cells enriched from blood (not recorded which). These receptors all come from a woman between 35 and 50 years old with acute COVID-19.

The gene calls are TRBV19 and TRBJ2-5; a possible D gene is TRBD2 (5 bases). Between the trimmed V and J ends, which lost 3 bases and 5 bases, there was a span of 13 bases. Germline values: CDR1 LNHDA, CDR2 SQIVND (reference sequence). This CDR3 has 14 residues. CDR3 sequence reads: CASSIGVSGETQYF. The CDR3 DNA sequence: TGTGCCAGTAGTATTGGGGTATCGGGGGAGACCCAGTACTTC.

The V call is TRBV5-4, the J call TRBJ2-6, with 7 bases fitting TRBD1. Looked up from germline, CDR1 is SGHNT and CDR2 is YYREEE (reference sequence). V trimming: 0 bases; J trimming: 0 bases; junction bases outside the gene matches: 9. The CDR3 runs 19 residues. The CDR3 region has the DNA TGTGCCAGCAGCTTGGCCAGGGACAGTCTTGGCTCTGGGGCCAACGTCCTGACTTTC. It is translated as CASSLARDSLGSGANVLTF.

The chain employs TRBV5-1 and TRBJ2-3, with TRBD2 matching over 11 bases. Germline lookup yields CDR1 SGHRS and CDR2 YFSETQ. There are 17 residues in the CDR3. The V and J ends lost 3 bases and 2 bases, in that order; junction bases with no gene match: 8. CDR3 in amino acids: CASSSDGTSGPTDTQYF. DNA for the CDR3: TGCGCCAGCAGCTCAGACGGGACTAGCGGACCCACAGATACGCAGTATTTT.

The chain is built from TRBV6-5 and TRBJ2-7; a possible D gene is TRBD1 (6 bases). This CDR3 is built from 13 residues. Germline V CDR1 and CDR2: MNHEY, SVGAGI. Trimming took off 6 bases at V and 5 bases at J, with 14 bases between the two ends. The CDR3 is CASRPTGHHEQYF. The CDR3 coding sequence is TGTGCCAGCAGACCCACAGGGCACCACGAGCAGTACTTC.

V usage is TRBV6-6 and J usage is TRBJ2-1, with D possibly TRBD2 on 6 matching bases. The germline gives CDR1 MNHNY, CDR2 SVGAGI (reference sequence). V gave up 0 bases and J gave up 15 bases, with 12 bases separating them. The CDR3 contains 12 residues. The CDR3 DNA reads as TGTGCCAGCAGTTACTCCGGGGGAACGGGGTTCTTC. Protein sequence: CASSYSGGTGFF.

The chain is built from TRBV20-1 and TRBJ1-2; D gene unclear. This CDR3 region has 11 residues. Between the trimmed V and J ends, which lost 3 bases and 4 bases, there was a span of 6 bases. Germline V gives CDR1 DFQATT, CDR2 SNEGSKA (reference sequence). The CDR3 loop is CSASLSYGYTF. The DNA of the CDR3 is TGCAGTGCTAGTCTTTCCTATGGCTACACCTTC.

The chain is built from TRBV19 and TRBJ1-2, with 7 bases aligning to TRBD1. Per germline, CDR1 LNHDA and CDR2 SQIVND (reference sequence). V lost 5 bases to trimming and J lost 6 bases; unmatched junction nucleotides: 6. This CDR3 has 13 amino acids. The CDR3 bases are TGTGCCAGTAGTTACGACAGGGCGGATGGCTACACCTTC. Translated: CASSYDRADGYTF.

This chain joins TRBV19 and TRBJ1-5; D gene ambiguous. Deletions cut 5 bases from V and 3 bases from J, with 14 bases between. This CDR3 is 15 amino acids long. Germline CDR1 and CDR2: LNHDA and SQIVND (reference sequence). In DNA form, the CDR3 reads TGTGCCAGTAGTTATTTTGCACACCCCAATCAGCCCCAGCATTTT. This encodes CASSYFAHPNQPQHF.

This clone was detected a few times. V and J are TRBV19 and TRBJ1-1, with 7 bases that match TRBD1. Looked up from germline, CDR1 is LNHDA and CDR2 is SQIVND (reference sequence). The CDR3 runs 19 residues. The trim removed 2 bases at V and 0 bases at J, leaving 15 bases unmatched. In DNA, the CDR3 is TGTGCCAGTAGTATACGGGTGGACAGGCTTATTAGGGTGAACACTGAAGCTTTCTTT. Its translation is CASSIRVDRLIRVNTEAFF.

The genes are TRBV30 and TRBJ2-7; the match to TRBD2 covers 10 bases. There are 14 residues in the CDR3. Per the germline V gene, CDR1 is GTSNPN and CDR2 is SVGIG (reference sequence). This CDR3 reads CASAVAGGGYEQYF. The CDR3 DNA is TGTGCGTCGGCGGTAGCGGGAGGAGGGTACGAGCAGTACTTC.

This chain links TRBV4-3 with TRBJ1-1; D remains ambiguous. Germline CDR1 is LGHNA and CDR2 is YSLEER. This CDR3 has 15 amino acids. The V gene lost 1 base and the J gene lost 0 bases, with 9 bases spanning the gap. CDR3 amino acids: CASSQARVMNTEAFF. In DNA, the CDR3 is TGCGCCAGCAGCCAAGCACGGGTTATGAACACTGAAGCTTTCTTT.

This sequence joins TRBV24-1 and TRBJ1-5; D might be TRBD1 (5 bases). CDR1 and CDR2 from the germline V gene are KGHDR and SFDVKD. Trimming removed 4 bases from V and 4 bases from J, with 10 bases in between. This CDR3 comprises 14 residues. CDR3 region: CATSDREKNQPQHF. The CDR3 DNA reads TGTGCCACCAGTGACAGGGAAAAAAATCAGCCCCAGCATTTT.

The chain recombines TRBV10-1 with TRBJ1-4; D is uncertain. This CDR3 spans 13 amino acids. Trimming took off 3 bases at V and 7 bases at J, with 9 bases between the two ends. CDR1 and CDR2 from the germline V gene are WNHNN and SYGVQD (reference sequence). CDR3 in amino acids: CASSDRSGEKLFF. CDR3 coding DNA: TGCGCCAGCAGTGATCGATCGGGTGAAAAACTGTTTTTT.

The V and J genes are TRBV7-2 and TRBJ1-6; D unresolved. The CDR3 spans 13 residues. Trimming stripped 0 bases from V and 11 bases from J, with 8 bases between. The germline CDR1 and CDR2 sequences are SGHTA and FQGNSA. DNA of the CDR3: TGTGCCAGCAGCTTAGCGACTTCACCACCCCTCCACTTT. This codes for CASSLATSPPLHF.

The V call is TRBV11-2, the J call TRBJ2-7; 12 bases map to TRBD1. The CDR3 has 17 residues. CDR1 is SGHAT and CDR2 is FQNNGV in the germline V gene. V trimming: 1 base; J trimming: 5 bases; junction bases outside the gene matches: 9. The CDR3 is CASSLVVGTGGENEQYF. In DNA, the CDR3 is TGTGCCAGCAGCTTAGTTGTAGGGACAGGGGGCGAAAACGAGCAGTACTTC.

CDR3 loop: CASRDPGVAGANVLTF. In nucleotides, the CDR3 is TGTGCCAGCAGAGACCCGGGAGTCGCCGGGGCCAACGTCCTGACTTTC. V usage is TRBV11-3 and J usage is TRBJ2-6; D might be TRBD2 (6 bases). The CDR3 extends over 16 amino acids. Germline V gene sequence: CDR1 SGHNT, CDR2 YENEEA. V shed 6 bases and J shed 4 bases, with 16 bases lying between them.

This rearrangement joins TRBV5-8 to TRBJ1-6; D not resolved. The CDR3 extends over 18 amino acids. CDR1 and CDR2 from the germline V gene are SGHTS and YDEGEE. V was pared by 4 bases and J by 0 bases, with 17 bases between. In DNA form, the CDR3 reads TGTGCCAGCAGCCGATTTGACTCTCTAAGCTCCTATAATTCACCCCTCCACTTT. Translating gives CASSRFDSLSSYNSPLHF. The variable domain in full, with the rest retrieved from reference TRBV5-8 and TRBJ1-6, is EAGVTQSPTHLIKTRGQQATLRCSPISGHTSVYWYQQALGLGLQFLLWYDEGEERNRGNFPPRFSGRQFPNYSSELNVNALELEDSALYLCASSRFDSLSSYNSPLHFGNGTRLTVT.

V usage is TRBV2 and J usage is TRBJ1-2; 11 positions agree with TRBD1. Germline assignment: CDR1 SNHLY and CDR2 FYNNEI. Trimming removed 6 bases from V and 2 bases from J; junction bases left unmatched: 8. There are 16 residues in the CDR3. The CDR3: CASRTGTGGLNYGYTF. The CDR3 DNA follows: TGTGCCAGCAGGACCGGGACAGGGGGTCTAAACTATGGCTACACCTTC.

The genes are TRBV12-3 or TRBV12-4 and TRBJ1-1; possible D gene TRBD1, 5 bases. This CDR3 spans 12 amino acids. The ends were cut back, 4 bases at V and 10 bases at J, with 13 bases in the middle. CDR3 residues: CASSSDTLTAFF. CDR3 nucleotide sequence: TGTGCCAGCAGTTCGGACACCCTTACAGCTTTCTTT.

The rearrangement uses TRBV5-5 and TRBJ1-5; 7 bases align to TRBD1. V lost 0 bases and J lost 3; bases outside the gene matches: 3. This CDR3 is 15 amino acids long. Germline CDR1 and CDR2: SGHKS and YYEKEE (reference sequence). CDR3: CASSLAGTVNQPQHF. The CDR3 coding sequence is TGTGCCAGCAGCTTGGCGGGGACAGTCAATCAGCCCCAGCATTTT. Complete variable domain (other parts from reference TRBV5-5 and TRBJ1-5): DAGVTQSPTHLIKTRGQQVTLRCSPISGHKSVSWYQQVLGQGPQFIFQYYEKEERGRGNFPDRFSARQFPNYSSELNVNALLLGDSALYLCASSLAGTVNQPQHFGDGTRLSIL.

The chain joins TRBV7-9 to TRBJ1-4; TRBD1 aligns across 8 bases. The CDR3 has 15 amino acids. Germline V gene lookup returns CDR1 SEHNR and CDR2 FQNEAQ (reference sequence). V dropped 1 base and J dropped 4; count of bases not matched to a gene: 2. In DNA form, the CDR3 reads TGTGCCAGCAGCTTAGACACAGGGGGTAATGAAAAACTGTTTTTT. Encoded protein: CASSLDTGGNEKLFF.

The rearrangement links TRBV11-3 to TRBJ2-7; 9 bases are a match to TRBD1. CDR3 length: 13 amino acids. The germline V gene encodes CDR1 SGHNT and CDR2 YENEEA. Germline trimming cut 5 bases from V and 6 bases from J; bases unmatched to any gene: 5. Here the CDR3 reads CASSPGQGVEQYF. The CDR3 DNA is TGTGCCAGCAGCCCGGGACAGGGAGTCGAGCAGTACTTC.

The chain joins TRBV11-2 to TRBJ1-2; D gene unclear. The CDR3 is made up of 16 amino acids. CDR1 is SGHAT and CDR2 is FQNNGV in the germline V gene. V was pared by 5 bases and J by 0 bases, with 16 bases between. CDR3 amino acids: CASSPSQRRANYGYTF. As DNA, the CDR3 is TGTGCCAGCAGCCCCTCCCAGCGCAGAGCTAACTATGGCTACACCTTC.

In the case of this clone: Other DNA sequences in this specimen translate into the identical CDR3. The chain uses TRBV20-1 and TRBJ2-3; 8 bases are shared with TRBD2. CDR1 is DFQATT and CDR2 is SNEGSKA in the germline V gene (reference sequence). CDR3 length: 11 amino acids. The CDR3 protein is CRAGEADTQYF. CDR3 DNA: TGCAGAGCGGGAGAGGCAGATACGCAGTATTTT.

The chain is built from TRBV3-1 (or the pseudogene TRBV3-2) and TRBJ1-2, with TRBD1 as a possible D gene (5 bases). Germline lookup yields CDR1 LGHDT and CDR2 YNNKEL (reference sequence). V shed 7 bases and J shed 1 base, with 16 bases lying between them. The CDR3 contains 15 residues. In DNA, the CDR3 is TGTGCCAGCACCCACCGTGCGACAGATAACTATGGCTACACCTTC. Encoded protein: CASTHRATDNYGYTF.

CDR3: CASSFFGTETQYF. For the CDR3, the DNA is TGTGCCAGCAGCTTCTTTGGCACCGAGACCCAGTACTTC. The chain uses TRBV11-2 and TRBJ2-5; D not resolved. The CDR3 extends over 13 amino acids. Per the germline V gene, CDR1 is SGHAT and CDR2 is FQNNGV. V lost 3 bases, J lost 5 bases, and 10 bases lay in between.

The genes are TRBV7-2 and TRBJ2-1; D might be TRBD2 (5 bases). Germline CDR1 reads SGHTA; CDR2 reads FQGNSA. Trimming cost V 1 base and J 4 bases, with 14 bases left between them. There are 16 residues in the CDR3. The CDR3 spells CASSLGLAPSYNEQFF. Written as DNA, the CDR3 is TGTGCCAGCAGCTTAGGGCTAGCTCCATCTTACAATGAGCAGTTCTTC.

The CDR3 loop is CASSEPSRGPYGYTF. The CDR3 DNA reads as TGCGCCAGCAGCGAACCGTCCAGGGGCCCCTATGGCTACACCTTC. V gene TRBV5-1 combines with J gene TRBJ1-2, with D possibly being TRBD1 (6 bases). This CDR3 contains 15 residues. Germline V gives CDR1 SGHRS, CDR2 YFSETQ. V was pared by 4 bases and J by 4 bases, with 17 bases between. Full variable domain (outside the CDR3, taken from reference TRBV5-1 and TRBJ1-2): KAGVTQTPRYLIKTRGQQVTLSCSPISGHRSVSWYQQTPGQGLQFLFEYFSETQRNKGNFPGRFSGRQFSNSRSEMNVSTLELGDSALYLCASSEPSRGPYGYTFGSGTRLTVV.